The next 27 T cell receptor beta chains were all read from a single sample in a study of technical replicates of blood from several donors. Profiling relied on immunoSEQ multiplex PCR, and the TCRdb table lists in-frame clones only, not all of them. The sample includes tens of thousands of clones, 85% to 95% of them seen just once. The material sequenced was T cells isolated from PBMCs. These receptors were taken from a human donor in good health.

The chain links TRBV6-6 to TRBJ2-3, with TRBD1 matching over 7 bases. Germline values: CDR1 MNHNY, CDR2 SVGAGI (reference sequence). V lost 6 bases, J lost 2 bases, and 8 bases stayed unmatched. The CDR3 totals 15 residues. CDR3 protein: CASSRQGSLTDTQYF. CDR3 DNA: TGTGCCAGCAGCAGACAGGGCTCCCTCACAGATACGCAGTATTTT.

The J gene is TRBJ1-2, the V gene TRBV2, with D possibly TRBD1 on 5 matching bases. CDR1 and CDR2 (germline): SNHLY, FYNNEI. V gave up 3 bases and J gave up 4 bases, with 15 bases separating them. The CDR3 is made up of 15 amino acids. The DNA of the CDR3 is TGTGCCAGCAGTGAGTTTACAGGACCTCTCTATGGCTACACCTTC. It specifies CASSEFTGPLYGYTF.

This sequence joins TRBV6-1 and TRBJ1-5; D remains ambiguous. The CDR3 is 13 residues long. The V and J ends lost 2 bases and 6 bases respectively, with 8 bases between them. CDR1 and CDR2 (germline): MNHNS, SASEGT. The CDR3, as DNA: TGTGCCAGCAGTGAACGAGGGAGTCAGCCCCAGCATTTT. As protein: CASSERGSQPQHF.

This chain joins TRBV25-1 and TRBJ1-1; a weak D match, TRBD1 (6 bases). V lost 0 bases and J 3 bases, leaving 14 bases between the germline ends. Germline assignment: CDR1 MGHDK and CDR2 SYGVNS. The CDR3 has 16 amino acids. Written as DNA, the CDR3 is TGTGCCAGCAGTGAATATTCCTGGGGGCGAGACACTGAAGCTTTCTTT. This translates into CASSEYSWGRDTEAFF.

The rearrangement uses TRBV11-2 and TRBJ1-1, with D hard to call. The germline gives CDR1 SGHAT, CDR2 FQNNGV. The V end was cut by 5 bases, the J end by 5 bases, with 9 bases between. The CDR3 spans 12 residues. This CDR3 is CASSEPRTEAFF. For the CDR3, the DNA is TGTGCCAGCAGCGAACCGAGGACTGAAGCTTTCTTT.

The chain recombines TRBV7-2 with TRBJ2-7, with TRBD1 identical over 9 bases. V lost 1 base to trimming and J lost 3 bases; unmatched junction nucleotides: 4. Germline CDR1 is SGHTA and CDR2 is FQGNSA. The CDR3 sequence is 15 residues long. The DNA for the CDR3 is TGTGCCAGCAGCTTAGTGGGACAGGGACTCTACGAGCAGTACTTC. Residues: CASSLVGQGLYEQYF.

This chain links TRBV28 with TRBJ2-7; tentatively, D is TRBD2 (5 bases). Trimming cost V 5 bases and J 0 bases, with 11 bases left between them. Germline loops: CDR1 MDHEN, CDR2 SYDVKM. This CDR3 has 14 amino acids. DNA of the CDR3: TGTGCCAGCAGTCTCTATGCGGGCTCCTACGAGCAGTACTTC. Translation: CASSLYAGSYEQYF.

The V and J genes are TRBV4-1 and TRBJ1-5; 8 nucleotides align to TRBD1. Germline loops: CDR1 MGHRA, CDR2 YSYEKL. CDR3 length: 16 residues. J lost 5 bases, V lost 3 bases, and 9 bases had no gene match. The CDR3 DNA follows: TGCGCCAGCAGCCACACCAGGGGGCCCCGGGATCAGCCCCAGCATTTT. It translates to CASSHTRGPRDQPQHF.

The genes are TRBV7-2 and TRBJ1-1; TRBD1 is a possible D gene (5 bases). Trimming pared 0 bases from V and 4 bases from J, leaving 9 bases between. CDR3 size: 14 residues. From germline, CDR1 is SGHTA and CDR2 FQGNSA. The CDR3 DNA follows: TGTGCCAGCAGCTTAGCGGCTCAGGGCACTGAAGCTTTCTTT. Translating it yields CASSLAAQGTEAFF.

The chain combines TRBV2 with TRBJ1-5; 8 nucleotides line up with TRBD1. Germline V gene sequence: CDR1 SNHLY, CDR2 FYNNEI. The trim removed 1 base at V and 5 bases at J, leaving 1 base unmatched. The CDR3 is 14 residues long. In DNA form, the CDR3 reads TGTGCCAGCAGTGAAGACAGGGGGTATCAGCCCCAGCATTTT. This translates into CASSEDRGYQPQHF.

The rearrangement joins TRBV9 to TRBJ2-1; maybe TRBD2 (6 bases). The CDR3 is 14 amino acids. Germline assignment: CDR1 SGDLS and CDR2 YYNGEE. The V end was cut by 3 bases, the J end by 5 bases, with 12 bases between. The CDR3 is CASSGRGRNNEQFF. The CDR3, as DNA: TGTGCCAGCAGCGGGCGGGGAAGGAACAATGAGCAGTTCTTC.

In its sample, this clone was seen a few times. The chain is built from TRBV11-1 and TRBJ2-1; 8 nucleotides line up with TRBD1. Germline values: CDR1 SGHAT, CDR2 FQDESV (reference sequence). The CDR3 sequence is 13 residues long. With V trimmed by 5 bases and J by 8 bases, 5 bases remained unmatched. DNA of the CDR3: TGTGCCAGCAGCCCAGACAGGGGCCATGAGCAGTTCTTC. It yields the protein CASSPDRGHEQFF.

This chain links TRBV30 with TRBJ2-7; a possible D gene is TRBD1 (6 bases). Trimming shortened V by 4 bases and J by 4 bases, and 14 bases separated the two germline ends. Germline CDR1 GTSNPN, CDR2 SVGIG (reference sequence). This CDR3 has 13 residues. The CDR3 region has the DNA TGTGCCTGGACAAGGGGGAGTCTTTACGAGCAGTACTTC. It specifies CAWTRGSLYEQYF.

The J gene is TRBJ1-2, the V gene TRBV4-2; TRBD1 is a possible D gene (6 bases). The germline CDR1 and CDR2 sequences are LGHNA and YNFKEQ. This CDR3 is 14 amino acids long. Trimming took 4 bases from V and 4 from J, leaving 13 bases between them. The CDR3 reads CASSPTGLSYGYTF. The CDR3 DNA sequence: TGTGCCAGCAGCCCCACAGGGCTTAGCTATGGCTACACCTTC.

V usage is TRBV29-1 and J usage is TRBJ2-7; 9 bases align to TRBD2. The trim removed 6 bases at V and 3 bases at J, leaving 6 bases unmatched. The CDR3 has 13 amino acids. Per germline, CDR1 SQVTM and CDR2 ANQGSEA. This CDR3 is CSVRLAENYEQYF. The CDR3 coding sequence is TGCAGCGTGCGACTAGCGGAAAACTACGAGCAGTACTTC.

V and J are TRBV29-1 and TRBJ2-5; TRBD2 is a possible D gene (5 bases). Trimming shortened V by 5 bases and J by 2 bases, and 18 bases separated the two germline ends. CDR3 length: 15 residues. Per the germline V gene, CDR1 is SQVTM and CDR2 is ANQGSEA. CDR3 nucleotides: TGCAGCGTTAACGTAGCCGGGGTACAACAAGAGACCCAGTACTTC. Translation gives CSVNVAGVQQETQYF.

V gene TRBV15 combines with J gene TRBJ2-3, with TRBD1 identical over 9 bases. This CDR3 is 16 amino acids long. Germline assignment: CDR1 LNHNV and CDR2 YYDKDF (reference sequence). Germline trimming cut 1 base from V and 4 bases from J; bases unmatched to any gene: 6. CDR3 in amino acids: CATSRVRDRVSDTQYF. The CDR3 nucleotides are TGTGCCACCAGCAGAGTTCGGGACAGGGTTTCAGATACGCAGTATTTT.

The genes are TRBV11-2 and TRBJ2-1, with TRBD2 matching over 7 bases. With 3 bases clipped from V and 10 bases from J, the junction kept 12 bases outside the gene matches. The germline CDR1 and CDR2 sequences are SGHAT and FQNNGV. The CDR3 sequence is 15 residues long. The CDR3 protein is CASSLLSGVPSEQFF. In DNA form, the CDR3 reads TGTGCCAGCAGCTTGTTGAGCGGGGTCCCCTCGGAGCAGTTCTTC.

The count of this clone is one. This sequence joins TRBV4-1 and TRBJ1-1, with D unresolved. The germline V gene encodes CDR1 MGHRA and CDR2 YSYEKL. The CDR3 contains 16 residues. V lost 0 bases to trimming and J lost 1 base, with 12 bases between them. The CDR3 loop reads CASSQEEGRGNTEAFF. In DNA, the CDR3 is TGCGCCAGCAGCCAAGAGGAAGGGCGGGGGAACACTGAAGCTTTCTTT.

The rearrangement links TRBV5-4 to TRBJ1-4; weak D call: TRBD1 (6 bases). Germline V gene lookup returns CDR1 SGHNT and CDR2 YYREEE (reference sequence). Trimming stripped 0 bases from V and 7 bases from J, with 13 bases between. CDR3 size: 15 residues. In DNA form, the CDR3 reads TGTGCCAGCAGCTTGGCTCGAACAGGGACTGAAAAACTGTTTTTT. Translation gives CASSLARTGTEKLFF.

The rearrangement links TRBV7-8 to TRBJ2-2; D possibly corresponds to TRBD2 (6 bases). Germline CDR1 reads SGHVS; CDR2 reads FQNEAQ. The CDR3 contains 15 residues. With 5 bases removed from V and 6 bases from J, the gap between germline ends came to 16 bases. This CDR3 reads CASSPRDLRAGELFF. CDR3 in DNA: TGTGCCAGCAGCCCGCGGGACCTAAGGGCCGGGGAGCTGTTTTTT.

The chain employs TRBV29-1 and TRBJ2-3, with a weak D call TRBD2 (6 bases). Germline-derived CDR1 and CDR2 are SQVTM and ANQGSEA. The ends were cut back, 1 base at V and 2 bases at J, with 16 bases in the middle. The CDR3 runs 16 residues. CDR3 bases: TGCAGCGTTGAAGGACCAGCGGGCAGCTTCACAGATACGCAGTATTTT. Residues: CSVEGPAGSFTDTQYF.

The CDR3 here is CAWSWSYEQYF. The CDR3 DNA reads as TGTGCCTGGAGTTGGAGCTACGAGCAGTACTTC. The genes are TRBV30 and TRBJ2-7; D not resolved. The V and J ends lost 2 bases and 3 bases respectively, with 5 bases between them. The germline V gene has CDR1 GTSNPN and CDR2 SVGIG (reference sequence). The length of the CDR3 is 11 residues.

The rearrangement uses TRBV29-1 and TRBJ2-3; D is ambiguous. V lost 5 bases and J lost 0, with 9 bases in between. CDR1 SQVTM and CDR2 ANQGSEA come from the germline V gene. This CDR3 has 13 residues. Here the CDR3 DNA reads TGCAGCGTTCATGGTAGAAGCACAGATACGCAGTATTTT. This sequence encodes CSVHGRSTDTQYF.

V is TRBV4-2 and J is TRBJ2-7; weak D call: TRBD2 (6 bases). Trimming stripped 1 base from V and 7 bases from J, with 14 bases between. CDR3 length equals 14 residues. Germline assignment: CDR1 LGHNA and CDR2 YNFKEQ. The CDR3 DNA is TGTGCCAGCAGCCAAGGTCTACTGGGGAGGGAGCAGTACTTC. This codes for CASSQGLLGREQYF.

The rearrangement uses TRBV9 and TRBJ1-4; D ambiguous. V lost 0 bases and J lost 5, with 5 bases in between. Germline V CDR1 and CDR2: SGDLS, YYNGEE. The CDR3 is 13 residues long. The CDR3 sequence: CASSVGANEKLFF. The CDR3 nucleotides read TGTGCCAGCAGCGTAGGCGCGAATGAAAAACTGTTTTTT.

CDR3 amino acids: CASSLGFSELYEQYF. The CDR3 DNA sequence: TGTGCCAGCAGCTTGGGGTTTAGCGAGCTCTACGAGCAGTACTTC. The chain joins TRBV11-2 to TRBJ2-7, with a tentative D call TRBD2 (5 bases). The CDR3 has 15 residues. Germline assignment: CDR1 SGHAT and CDR2 FQNNGV. V gave up 3 bases and J gave up 3 bases, with 15 bases separating them.